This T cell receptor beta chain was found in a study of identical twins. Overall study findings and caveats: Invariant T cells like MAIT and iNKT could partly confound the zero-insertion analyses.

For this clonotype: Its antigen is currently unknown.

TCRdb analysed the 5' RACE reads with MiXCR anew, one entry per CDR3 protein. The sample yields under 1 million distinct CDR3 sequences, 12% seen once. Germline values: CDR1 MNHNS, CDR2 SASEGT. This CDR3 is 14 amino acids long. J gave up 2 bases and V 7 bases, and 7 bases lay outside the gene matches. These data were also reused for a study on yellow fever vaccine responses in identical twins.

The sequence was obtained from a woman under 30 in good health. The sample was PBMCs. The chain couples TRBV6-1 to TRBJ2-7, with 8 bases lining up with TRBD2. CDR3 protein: CASNHGTSPYEQYF. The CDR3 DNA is TGTGCCAGCAACCACGGGACTAGTCCCTACGAGCAGTACTTC.